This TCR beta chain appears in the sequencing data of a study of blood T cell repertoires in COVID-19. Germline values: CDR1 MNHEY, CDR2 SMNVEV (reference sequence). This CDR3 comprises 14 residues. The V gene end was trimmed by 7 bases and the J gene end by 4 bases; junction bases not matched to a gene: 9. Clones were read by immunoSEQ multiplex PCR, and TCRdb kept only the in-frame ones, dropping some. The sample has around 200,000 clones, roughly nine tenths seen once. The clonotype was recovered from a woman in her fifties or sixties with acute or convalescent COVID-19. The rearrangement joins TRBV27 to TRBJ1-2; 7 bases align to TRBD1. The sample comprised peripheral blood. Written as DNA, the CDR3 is TGTGCCAGCAAAACGACAGGGACCGGCTATGGCTACACCTTC. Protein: CASKTTGTGYGYTF.